The 27 T cell receptor beta chains in this list originate from one sample, sequenced in a study of cytomegalovirus exposure and HLA in healthy donors (dated by TCRdb to the late 2010s). The protocol used for the library was the immunoSEQ multiplex PCR assay. TCRdb mirrors the immuneACCESS table, restricted to in-frame sequences. Some clones are absent from its copies; in checked studies, under half trace to an unresolved V gene, and the reason for the others is unknown. The sample profile shows over 60,000 clones; approximately 95% of them were found once. In total, the top ten clones hold over 3% of the sample. Sequencing was carried out using PBMCs. The source is a man younger than 35 in good health and CMV-seronegative.

The chain combines TRBV27 with TRBJ2-3, with D maybe TRBD1 (6 bases). This CDR3 contains 16 residues. Germline V gene sequence: CDR1 MNHEY, CDR2 SMNVEV (reference sequence). Between the trimmed V and J ends, which lost 6 bases and 0 bases, there was a span of 16 bases. The CDR3 region has the DNA TGTGCCAGCAGCCTACAGGGTGATACTAGCACAGATACGCAGTATTTT. Translation: CASSLQGDTSTDTQYF.

This rearrangement joins TRBV7-7 to TRBJ2-7, with D perhaps TRBD1 (5 bases). The CDR3 extends over 14 amino acids. V was shortened by 3 bases and J by 8 bases, with 17 bases between the two germline ends. Germline CDR1 and CDR2: SSHAT and FNYEAQ (reference sequence). The CDR3 region has the DNA TGTGCCAGCAGCTTTTCACCAGGGTCGAGCCAGCAGTACTTC. Protein product: CASSFSPGSSQQYF.

The chain has TRBV27 and TRBJ2-7; 7 nucleotides agree with TRBD2. The CDR3 runs 14 residues. Trimming cost V 3 bases and J 2 bases; bases outside gene matches: 4. CDR1 and CDR2 from the germline V gene are MNHEY and SMNVEV (reference sequence). The CDR3 DNA reads as TGTGCCAGCAGTTTGTTGGCGGGGGCCTACGAGCAGTACTTC. Amino acid sequence: CASSLLAGAYEQYF.

This sequence joins TRBV30 and TRBJ2-7, with TRBD1 matching 7 bases. Losses at the gene ends were 6 bases for V and 1 base for J; bases not matched to a gene: 6. This CDR3 is built from 13 residues. Looked up from germline, CDR1 is GTSNPN and CDR2 is SVGIG (reference sequence). CDR3 residues: CACHRGHSYEQYF. The CDR3 DNA reads TGTGCCTGCCACAGGGGCCATTCCTACGAGCAGTACTTC.

The rearrangement uses TRBV5-1 and TRBJ2-2, with 7 bases matching TRBD1. Germline V gene lookup returns CDR1 SGHRS and CDR2 YFSETQ. J was trimmed by 1 base and V by 1 base; bases with no gene match: 4. This CDR3 has 16 amino acids. The CDR3 bases are TGCGCCAGCAGCTTGTTAGGGGACAGGAACACCGGGGAGCTGTTTTTT. Translated: CASSLLGDRNTGELFF. The entire variable domain, with the rest obtained from reference TRBV5-1 and TRBJ2-2, is as follows: KAGVTQTPRYLIKTRGQQVTLSCSPISGHRSVSWYQQTPGQGLQFLFEYFSETQRNKGNFPGRFSGRQFSNSRSEMNVSTLELGDSALYLCASSLLGDRNTGELFFGEGSRLTVL.

V usage is TRBV4-2 and J usage is TRBJ1-2; D is unresolved. The CDR3 covers 15 residues. Germline CDR1 LGHNA, CDR2 YNFKEQ. Deletions cut 3 bases from V and 3 bases from J, with 14 bases between. CDR3 loop: CASSQPRTTDYGYTF. The CDR3 region has the DNA TGTGCCAGCAGCCAGCCCCGAACGACTGACTATGGCTACACCTTC.

This clone occurred once. The rearrangement joins TRBV7-2 to TRBJ2-3, with 8 bases aligning to TRBD2. Per germline, CDR1 SGHTA and CDR2 FQGNSA. With 5 bases clipped from V and 0 bases from J, the junction kept 7 bases outside the gene matches. This CDR3 region has 16 residues. CDR3 residues: CASSTPGLVSTDTQYF. The CDR3 DNA reads as TGTGCCAGCAGCACGCCGGGACTAGTGAGCACAGATACGCAGTATTTT.

V is TRBV7-2 and J is TRBJ1-3, with TRBD1 as a possible D gene (5 bases). Germline V gene sequence: CDR1 SGHTA, CDR2 FQGNSA. This CDR3 has 16 residues. Trimming took 5 bases from V and 3 from J, leaving 17 bases between them. The CDR3 bases are TGTGCCAGCAGCCTCGTAGAGATGGGGCTTGGAAACACCATATATTTT. Encoded protein: CASSLVEMGLGNTIYF.

CDR3 protein: CASSPIEDSNQPQHF. CDR3 in DNA: TGTGCCAGCAGCCCCATCGAGGATAGCAATCAGCCCCAGCATTTT. The rearrangement uses TRBV27 and TRBJ1-5; D is unclear. CDR1 MNHEY and CDR2 SMNVEV come from the germline V gene (reference sequence). The CDR3 has 15 residues. V was trimmed by 6 bases and J by 0 bases, leaving 12 bases between them.

The CDR3 bases are TGTGCCAGCAGTTTAAGAGGGACTAGCGGGGGGTCGCGGGAGCAGTACTTC. Its translation is CASSLRGTSGGSREQYF. V gene TRBV28 combines with J gene TRBJ2-7; 15 bases map to TRBD2. Germline values: CDR1 MDHEN, CDR2 SYDVKM. Trimming took 2 bases from V and 7 from J; bases not matched to a gene: 9. CDR3 length equals 17 residues.

The chain employs TRBV5-6 and TRBJ2-1; the D gene is possibly TRBD1 (6 bases). Trimming shortened V by 8 bases and J by 0 bases, and 12 bases separated the two germline ends. Per germline, CDR1 SGHDT and CDR2 YYEEEE. This CDR3 has 14 amino acids. Here the CDR3 reads CASRQTGSYNEQFF. As DNA, the CDR3 is TGTGCCAGTAGACAGACAGGCTCCTACAATGAGCAGTTCTTC. Full variable domain (outside the CDR3, taken from reference TRBV5-6 and TRBJ2-1): DAGVTQSPTHLIKTRGQQVTLRCSPKSGHDTVSWYQQALGQGPQFIFQYYEEEERQRGNFPDRFSGHQFPNYSSELNVNALLLGDSALYLCASRQTGSYNEQFFGPGTRLTVL.

V usage is TRBV27 and J usage is TRBJ2-1; TRBD2 is a possible D gene (6 bases). The CDR3 is made up of 15 amino acids. V shed 7 bases and J shed 0 bases, with 13 bases lying between them. CDR1 and CDR2 from the germline V gene are MNHEY and SMNVEV (reference sequence). The CDR3 coding sequence is TGTGCCAGCACCCTAGGAGGGAGCTCCTACAATGAGCAGTTCTTC. This gives the protein CASTLGGSSYNEQFF.

The rearrangement joins TRBV27 to TRBJ1-1; D uncertain. Germline lookup yields CDR1 MNHEY and CDR2 SMNVEV (reference sequence). The CDR3 length is 12 residues. V dropped 8 bases and J dropped 0 bases, with 7 bases sitting between them. This CDR3 reads CASGFMNTEAFF. In DNA form, the CDR3 reads TGTGCCAGCGGCTTCATGAACACTGAAGCTTTCTTT.

On this clone itself: Other DNA sequences in this sample translate to the same CDR3. The genes are TRBV5-1 and TRBJ2-5; possible D gene TRBD2, 5 bases. V lost 5 bases and J 4 bases, leaving 9 bases between the germline ends. The germline V gene has CDR1 SGHRS and CDR2 YFSETQ. The CDR3 has 12 amino acids. CDR3 coding DNA: TGCGCCAGCAGTCTAGCAGGAGAGACCCAGTACTTC. It translates to CASSLAGETQYF.

The gene calls are TRBV27 and TRBJ2-7; D may be TRBD2 (6 bases). With 6 bases removed from V and 2 bases from J, the gap between germline ends came to 17 bases. This CDR3 has 15 amino acids. CDR1 and CDR2 (germline): MNHEY, SMNVEV (reference sequence). For the CDR3, the DNA is TGTGCCAGCAGATATCGACCAGGAGGGACCTACGAGCAGTACTTC. This sequence encodes CASRYRPGGTYEQYF.

V usage is TRBV19 and J usage is TRBJ1-1, with D hard to call. Germline CDR1 and CDR2: LNHDA and SQIVND (reference sequence). The CDR3 is 15 amino acids. The V end was cut by 10 bases, the J end by 1 base, with 19 bases between. Here the CDR3 reads CATTPLEGTNTEAFF. The CDR3 DNA reads TGTGCCACCACTCCCCTAGAGGGAACGAACACTGAAGCTTTCTTT.

CDR3 sequence: CASSLDQVNTGELFF. Here the CDR3 DNA reads TGTGCCAGCAGCTTAGACCAGGTTAACACCGGGGAGCTGTTTTTT. This chain links TRBV7-6 with TRBJ2-2; D is uncertain. V lost 1 base and J lost 2, with 8 bases in between. From germline, CDR1 is SGHVS and CDR2 FNYEAQ. The CDR3 has 15 amino acids.

The V gene is TRBV29-1, the J gene TRBJ2-1; tentative D call: TRBD1 (5 bases). This CDR3 has 14 amino acids. Germline V gene data show CDR1 as SQVTM and CDR2 as ANQGSEA. The V end was cut by 5 bases, the J end by 4 bases, with 15 bases between. The CDR3 nucleotides read TGCAGCGTTTTTTTCCGGCAGGGATACAATGAGCAGTTCTTC. Amino acid sequence: CSVFFRQGYNEQFF.

The chain uses TRBV7-6 and TRBJ2-1; TRBD2 aligns across 8 bases. The CDR3 has 15 amino acids. Per germline, CDR1 SGHVS and CDR2 FNYEAQ. The trim removed 4 bases at V and 4 bases at J, leaving 6 bases unmatched. CDR3 DNA: TGTGCCAGCAGCTCCGGGAGGGGAGCTTACAATGAGCAGTTCTTC. It codes for CASSSGRGAYNEQFF.

The chain carries TRBV27 and TRBJ2-7, with TRBD1 identical over 8 bases. Germline CDR1 reads MNHEY; CDR2 reads SMNVEV (reference sequence). J gave up 7 bases and V 5 bases, and 4 bases lay outside the gene matches. The CDR3 length is 12 residues. CDR3 sequence reads: CASSNTGGEQYF. The CDR3 DNA reads TGTGCCAGCAGTAACACAGGGGGTGAGCAGTACTTC.

The chain is built from TRBV19 and TRBJ1-5; D possibly corresponds to TRBD1 (5 bases). Germline-derived CDR1 and CDR2 are LNHDA and SQIVND (reference sequence). V lost 3 bases and J 9 bases, leaving 21 bases between the germline ends. The CDR3 covers 16 residues. The CDR3 region is CASSIAGRQARAPQHF. The CDR3 bases are TGTGCCAGTAGTATTGCGGGGCGGCAGGCTAGAGCGCCCCAGCATTTT.

V usage is TRBV29-1 and J usage is TRBJ2-5, with TRBD1 matching 9 bases. V shed 2 bases and J 4 bases; nucleotides not matched to a gene: 8. CDR1 SQVTM and CDR2 ANQGSEA come from the germline V gene. The CDR3 runs 15 residues. CDR3 DNA: TGCAGCGTTGAATTGGAACAGGGGGCGCGAGAGACCCAGTACTTC. Amino acids: CSVELEQGARETQYF.

As for this clone: This sample also contains other DNA sequences that code for the same CDR3. V usage is TRBV6-4 and J usage is TRBJ1-1, with D possibly being TRBD1 (5 bases). V was cut by 4 bases and J by 3 bases, with 9 bases left in between. CDR1 and CDR2 (germline): MRHNA, SNTAGT. This CDR3 has 13 amino acids. The CDR3 region has the DNA TGTGCCAGCAGTGCCAGGGAGGACACTGAAGCTTTCTTT. This encodes CASSAREDTEAFF.

The chain has TRBV4-1 and TRBJ1-1; the match to TRBD1 covers 7 bases. Germline-derived CDR1 and CDR2 are MGHRA and YSYEKL. The ends lost 3 bases at V and 8 bases at J; junction bases unmatched: 3. There are 12 residues in the CDR3. CDR3 sequence reads: CASSHTTGEAFF. The CDR3, as DNA: TGCGCCAGCAGCCACACGACAGGGGAAGCTTTCTTT.

The chain employs TRBV4-2 and TRBJ1-4; tentatively, D is TRBD1 (6 bases). The length of the CDR3 is 17 residues. Deletions cut 1 base from V and 2 bases from J, with 14 bases between. From germline, CDR1 is LGHNA and CDR2 YNFKEQ. This CDR3 is CASSQGTGLVTNEKLFF. The CDR3 DNA reads as TGTGCCAGCAGCCAAGGAACAGGGTTGGTTACTAATGAAAAACTGTTTTTT.

This clone was picked up one time. The chain recombines TRBV20-1 with TRBJ2-5; D uncertain. Trimming left V 3 bases short and J 5 bases short, with 7 bases between. CDR1 and CDR2 (germline): DFQATT, SNEGSKA (reference sequence). The CDR3 has 11 amino acids. The CDR3 protein is CSASGSETQYF. CDR3 sequence (DNA): TGCAGTGCTAGCGGTTCTGAGACCCAGTACTTC.

CDR3 in amino acids: CASRRLQGYEQYF. In DNA, the CDR3 is TGTGCCAGCAGGAGACTACAGGGCTACGAGCAGTACTTC. The J gene is TRBJ2-7, the V gene TRBV27; D perhaps matches TRBD1 (6 bases). Trimming took 6 bases from V and 3 from J, leaving 12 bases between them. The CDR3 has 13 residues. Germline values: CDR1 MNHEY, CDR2 SMNVEV (reference sequence).